This T cell receptor (beta chain) came from a study of T cells in Graves' hyperthyroidism and ophthalmopathy. From germline, CDR1 is SGHTA and CDR2 FQGNSA. The CDR3 length is 15 residues. J gave up 6 bases and V 1 base, and 5 bases lay outside the gene matches. What was amplified from RNA transcripts were TCR beta CDR3 regions. With the HTBI primer set, the TCR CDR3 went through a first round of RT-PCR. TCRdb passed the multiplex PCR reads through MiXCR, listing each CDR3 protein once. Found here are 650,000 to 850,000 distinct CDR3 sequences, around 19% of them singletons; the top ten hold approximately 15%.

Sequencing was performed on blood. The receptor was derived from a woman aged 50 to 60 with Graves' hyperthyroidism that later progressed to Graves' ophthalmopathy. This chain links TRBV7-2 with TRBJ2-7, with TRBD2 identical over 11 bases. CDR3 region: CASSLVSGRDSEQYF. DNA of the CDR3: TGTGCCAGCAGCTTAGTTAGCGGGAGGGATTCCGAGCAGTACTTC.